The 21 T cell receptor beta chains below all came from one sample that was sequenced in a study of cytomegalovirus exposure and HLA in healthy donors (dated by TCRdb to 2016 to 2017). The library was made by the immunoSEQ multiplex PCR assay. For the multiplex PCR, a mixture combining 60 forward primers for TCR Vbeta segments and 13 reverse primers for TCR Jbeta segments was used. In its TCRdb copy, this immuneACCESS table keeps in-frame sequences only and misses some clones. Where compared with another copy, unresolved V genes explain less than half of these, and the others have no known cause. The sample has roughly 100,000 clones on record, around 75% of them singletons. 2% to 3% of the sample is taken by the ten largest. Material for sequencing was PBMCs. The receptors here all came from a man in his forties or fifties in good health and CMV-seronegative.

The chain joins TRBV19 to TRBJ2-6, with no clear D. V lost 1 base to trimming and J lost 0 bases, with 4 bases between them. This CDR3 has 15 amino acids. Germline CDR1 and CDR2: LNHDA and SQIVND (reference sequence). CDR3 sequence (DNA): TGTGCCAGTAGTATAGCGGGCTCTGGGGCCAACGTCCTGACTTTC. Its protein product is CASSIAGSGANVLTF.

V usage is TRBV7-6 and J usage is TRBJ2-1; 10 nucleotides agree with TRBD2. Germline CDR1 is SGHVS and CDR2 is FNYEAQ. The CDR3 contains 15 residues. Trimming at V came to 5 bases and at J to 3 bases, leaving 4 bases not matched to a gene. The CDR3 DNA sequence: TGTGCCAGCAGCGTTAGCGGGGGGCTCTACAATGAGCAGTTCTTC. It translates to CASSVSGGLYNEQFF. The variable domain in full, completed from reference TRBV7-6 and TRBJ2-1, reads GAGVSQSPRYKVTKRGQDVALRCDPISGHVSLYWYRQALGQGPEFLTYFNYEAQQDKSGLPNDRFSAERPEGSISTLTIQRTEQRDSAMYRCASSVSGGLYNEQFFGPGTRLTVL.

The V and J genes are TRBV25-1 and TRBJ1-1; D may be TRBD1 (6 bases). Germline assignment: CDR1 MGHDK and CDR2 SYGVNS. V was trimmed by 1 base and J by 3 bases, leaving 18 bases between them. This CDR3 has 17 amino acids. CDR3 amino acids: CASSESAVGGADTEAFF. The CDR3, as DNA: TGTGCCAGCAGTGAATCCGCCGTGGGGGGGGCGGACACTGAAGCTTTCTTT.

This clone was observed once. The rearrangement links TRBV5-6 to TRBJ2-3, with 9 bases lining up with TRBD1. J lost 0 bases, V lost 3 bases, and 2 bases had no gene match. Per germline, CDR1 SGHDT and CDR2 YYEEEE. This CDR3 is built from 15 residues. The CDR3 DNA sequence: TGTGCCAGCAGCTCGGGGACAGGGAGCACAGATACGCAGTATTTT. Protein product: CASSSGTGSTDTQYF. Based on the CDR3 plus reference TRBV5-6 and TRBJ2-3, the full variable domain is DAGVTQSPTHLIKTRGQQVTLRCSPKSGHDTVSWYQQALGQGPQFIFQYYEEEERQRGNFPDRFSGHQFPNYSSELNVNALLLGDSALYLCASSSGTGSTDTQYFGPGTRLTVL.

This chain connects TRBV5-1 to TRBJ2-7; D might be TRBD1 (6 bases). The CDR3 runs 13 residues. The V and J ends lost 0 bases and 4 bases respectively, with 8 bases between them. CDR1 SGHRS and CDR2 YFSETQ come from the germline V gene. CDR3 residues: CASSLEGQYEQYF. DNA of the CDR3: TGCGCCAGCAGCTTGGAAGGACAGTACGAGCAGTACTTC.

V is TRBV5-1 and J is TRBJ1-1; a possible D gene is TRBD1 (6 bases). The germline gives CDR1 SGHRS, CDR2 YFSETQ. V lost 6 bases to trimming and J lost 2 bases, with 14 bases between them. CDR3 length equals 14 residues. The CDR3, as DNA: TGCGCCAGCACCTCGCTGGGGGCAAACACTGAAGCTTTCTTT. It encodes CASTSLGANTEAFF.

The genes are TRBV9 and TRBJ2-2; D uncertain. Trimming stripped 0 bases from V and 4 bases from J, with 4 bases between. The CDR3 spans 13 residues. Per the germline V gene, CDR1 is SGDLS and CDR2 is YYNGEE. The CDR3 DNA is TGTGCCAGCAGCGTAGACGGCACCGGGGAGCTGTTTTTT. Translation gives CASSVDGTGELFF.

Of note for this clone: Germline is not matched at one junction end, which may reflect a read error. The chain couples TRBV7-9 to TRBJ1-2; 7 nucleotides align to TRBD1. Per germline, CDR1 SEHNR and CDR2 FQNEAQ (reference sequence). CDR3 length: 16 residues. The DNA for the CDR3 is TGTTCCAGCAGCTTCACCGGGCTTGAGACAGGGTTTGTCTACACCTTC. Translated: CSSSFTGLETGFVYTF.

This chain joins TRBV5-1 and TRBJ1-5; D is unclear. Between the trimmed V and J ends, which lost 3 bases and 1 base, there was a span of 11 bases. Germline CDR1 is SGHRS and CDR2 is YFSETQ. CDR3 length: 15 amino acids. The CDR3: CASSWAGGSNQPQHF. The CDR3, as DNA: TGCGCCAGCAGCTGGGCGGGCGGGAGCAATCAGCCCCAGCATTTT.

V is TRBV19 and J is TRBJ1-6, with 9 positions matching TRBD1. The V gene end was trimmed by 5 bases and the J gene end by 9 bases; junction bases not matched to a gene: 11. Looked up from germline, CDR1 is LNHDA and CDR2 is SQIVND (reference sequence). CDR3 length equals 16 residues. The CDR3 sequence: CASSSGTGNQGSPLHF. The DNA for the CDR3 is TGTGCCAGTAGTTCCGGGACAGGGAACCAGGGTTCACCCCTCCACTTT.

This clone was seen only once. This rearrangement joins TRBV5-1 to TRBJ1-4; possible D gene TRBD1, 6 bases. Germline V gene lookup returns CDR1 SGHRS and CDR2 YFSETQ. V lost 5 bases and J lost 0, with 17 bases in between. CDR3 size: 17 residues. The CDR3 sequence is CASSPTPRQATNEKLFF. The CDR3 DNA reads TGCGCCAGCAGTCCCACCCCGAGACAGGCAACTAATGAAAAACTGTTTTTT.

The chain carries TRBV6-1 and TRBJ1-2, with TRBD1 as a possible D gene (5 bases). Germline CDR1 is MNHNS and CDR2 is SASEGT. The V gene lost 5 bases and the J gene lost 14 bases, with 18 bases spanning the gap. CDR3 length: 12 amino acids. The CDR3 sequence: CASSSGPPGGTF. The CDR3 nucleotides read TGTGCCAGCAGTTCGGGACCCCCCGGGGGAACCTTC.

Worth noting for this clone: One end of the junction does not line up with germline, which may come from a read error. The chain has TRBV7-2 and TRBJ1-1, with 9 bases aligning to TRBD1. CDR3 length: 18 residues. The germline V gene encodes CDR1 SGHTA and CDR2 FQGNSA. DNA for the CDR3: TGTGCCAGCAGCCCCCGGCCCGTCTCCGGGACAGGGAACGCTGAAGCTTTCTTT. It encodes CASSPRPVSGTGNAEAFF.

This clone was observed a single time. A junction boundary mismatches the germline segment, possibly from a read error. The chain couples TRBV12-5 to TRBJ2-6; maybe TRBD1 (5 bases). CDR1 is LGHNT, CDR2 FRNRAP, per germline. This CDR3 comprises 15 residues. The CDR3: CASGPGQTGANILTF. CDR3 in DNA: TGTGCTAGTGGCCCTGGACAAACTGGGGCCAACATCCTGACTTTC.

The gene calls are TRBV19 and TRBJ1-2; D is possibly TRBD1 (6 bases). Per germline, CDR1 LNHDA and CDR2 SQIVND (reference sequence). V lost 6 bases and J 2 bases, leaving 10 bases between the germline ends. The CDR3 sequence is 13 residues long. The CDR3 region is CASRDTGNYGYTF. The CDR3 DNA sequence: TGTGCCAGTAGAGACACAGGGAACTATGGCTACACCTTC.

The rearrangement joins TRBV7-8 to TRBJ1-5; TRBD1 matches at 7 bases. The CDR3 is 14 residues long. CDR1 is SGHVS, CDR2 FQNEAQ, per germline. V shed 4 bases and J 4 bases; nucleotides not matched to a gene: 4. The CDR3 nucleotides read TGTGCCAGCAGCTCAAACAGGGGAAATCAGCCCCAGCATTTT. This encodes CASSSNRGNQPQHF.

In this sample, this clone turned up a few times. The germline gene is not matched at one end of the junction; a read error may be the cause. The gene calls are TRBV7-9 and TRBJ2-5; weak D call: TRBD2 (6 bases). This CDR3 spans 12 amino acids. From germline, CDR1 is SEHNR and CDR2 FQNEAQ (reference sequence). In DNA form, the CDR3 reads TGTTCCAGCAGCACTAGCCTGGAGACCCAGTACTTC. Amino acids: CSSSTSLETQYF.

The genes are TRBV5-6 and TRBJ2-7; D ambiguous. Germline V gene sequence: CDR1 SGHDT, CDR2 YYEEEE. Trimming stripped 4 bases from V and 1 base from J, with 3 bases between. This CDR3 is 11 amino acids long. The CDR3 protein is CASSQSYEQYF. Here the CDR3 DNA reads TGTGCCAGCAGCCAATCCTACGAGCAGTACTTC.

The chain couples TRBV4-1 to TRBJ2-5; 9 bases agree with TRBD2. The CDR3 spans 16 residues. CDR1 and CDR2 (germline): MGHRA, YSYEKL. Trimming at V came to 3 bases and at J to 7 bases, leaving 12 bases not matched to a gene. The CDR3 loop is CASSQLAGANLGTQYF. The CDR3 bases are TGCGCCAGCAGCCAGTTAGCGGGGGCCAATCTTGGGACCCAGTACTTC.

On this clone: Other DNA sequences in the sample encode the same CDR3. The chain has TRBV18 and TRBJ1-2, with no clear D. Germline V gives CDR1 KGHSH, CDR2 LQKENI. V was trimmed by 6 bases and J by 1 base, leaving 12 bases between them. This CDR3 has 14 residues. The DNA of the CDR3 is TGTGCCAGCTCGTCTTCGGGAGATAACTATGGCTACACCTTC. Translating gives CASSSSGDNYGYTF.

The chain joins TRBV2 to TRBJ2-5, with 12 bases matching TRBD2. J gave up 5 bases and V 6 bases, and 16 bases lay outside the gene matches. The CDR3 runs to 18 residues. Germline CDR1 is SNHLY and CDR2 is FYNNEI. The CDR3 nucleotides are TGTGCCAGCAGCGAGGCGACTCTAGCGGGGGGGCGGGGGGAGACCCAGTACTTC. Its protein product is CASSEATLAGGRGETQYF.